This TCR beta chain was retrieved from a study of HIV-infected children after antiretroviral therapy interruption. Indicated treatment: PENTA 11 planned treatment interruption arm or continuous ART arm. Per the germline V gene, CDR1 is LNHDA and CDR2 is SQIVND (reference sequence). This CDR3 spans 16 amino acids. V was clipped by 3 bases and J by 3 bases; unmatched bases: 9. RNA-based 3' RACE libraries used unique molecular identifiers. TCRdb re-derived calls from the 3' RACE reads in MiXCR, one entry per CDR3 protein. The sample contains 70,000 to 90,000 distinct CDR3 sequences, around 6.9% of which appear only once. Regarding the study as a whole: Some non-naive CD45RA+ T cells might be present among sorted naive cells. After treatment interruption started, naive CD4+ CDR3 overlap across time points dropped.

With respect to this clonotype: Antigen unknown.

V usage is TRBV19 and J usage is TRBJ2-5; TRBD1 matches 8 bases. The sample consisted of CD45RA+ CD4+ T cells from PBMCs, pooled from several time points, taken from a donor given antiretroviral therapy, either interrupted or continuous. Subset indicated: naive CD4+ CD45RA+ CD45RO- T cells. This TCR was sampled from a pool of human donors with HIV. CDR3 in DNA: TGTGCCAGTAGTATCCGGGGCAGGGGGCAAGAAGAGACCCAGTACTTC. As protein: CASSIRGRGQEETQYF.